This T cell receptor beta chain was sequenced for a study of cytomegalovirus exposure and HLA in healthy donors. As for the study in general: There were about 85 million unique TCRs (from HLA-typed donors) in an early data release. Among the 300 to 400 donors who were genotyped, roughly 85% fell in the genetic ancestry cluster that is associated with self-reported Caucasian donors.

Germline-derived CDR1 and CDR2 are SGHDT and YYEEEE. The germline V and J ends were trimmed by 1 base and 2 bases, with 10 bases remaining between them. CDR3 length: 14 residues. Study-wide findings and caveats: One later analysis reportedly identified an Asian-associated ancestry cluster that showed fewer N-insertions than the approximately 700-donor mean. Later on, an analysis found that several of the most significant clusters appeared to be linked to common viral pathogens, which included parvovirus B19.

This clone came up once. What it binds is unknown. In the PCR, 60 Vbeta and 13 Jbeta primers were used. The repertoire was sequenced with immunoSEQ multiplex PCR; TCRdb's copy has only in-frame clones and lacks some. The sample records about 200,000 clones, about 77% being singletons. The specimen sequenced was PBMCs. The chain has TRBV5-6 and TRBJ2-7; D is unclear. The TCR sequence derives from a woman aged 25 to 39 in good health and CMV-seronegative. The CDR3 loop is CASSLFVGPYEQYF. CDR3 in DNA: TGTGCCAGCAGCTTGTTCGTCGGTCCCTACGAGCAGTACTTC.